This is a list of T cell receptor beta chains from one sample in a study of blood T cell repertoires in COVID-19. Clones were read by immunoSEQ multiplex PCR, and TCRdb kept only the in-frame ones, dropping some. The data hold 200,000 to 250,000 clones, with 70% to 90% observed a single time. The source material was peripheral blood. The receptor set was obtained from a man aged 45-65 years who had recovered from COVID-19. CDR3s include the opening cysteine and the closing phenylalanine or tryptophan. The D gene is left open where the match is weak. Not all rows give a size; the values are once, few, many and, for expanded clones, a class.

CDR3 protein: CASSYDQDHQPQHF; CDR3 DNA: TGTGCCAGCAGTTACGATCAGGATCATCAGCCCCAGCATTTT; clone size: NA; V gene: TRBV6-6; D gene: NA; J gene: TRBJ1-5
CDR3 protein: CASSQETGGTEAFF; CDR3 DNA: TGTGCCAGCTCACAGGAGACAGGGGGCACTGAAGCTTTCTTT; clone size: NA; V gene: TRBV18; D gene: TRBD1; J gene: TRBJ1-1
CDR3 protein: CASSMMGGTNYEQYF; CDR3 DNA: TGTGCCAGTAGTATGATGGGAGGAACCAACTACGAGCAGTACTTC; clone size: NA; V gene: TRBV19; D gene: NA; J gene: TRBJ2-7
CDR3 protein: CASSNPTGLNEKLFF; CDR3 DNA: TGTGCCAGCAGCAACCCGACAGGGCTTAATGAAAAACTGTTTTTT; clone size: few; V gene: TRBV7-9; D gene: TRBD1; J gene: TRBJ1-4
CDR3 protein: CASSPDLNGEQYF; CDR3 DNA: TGTGCCAGCAGCCCGGACTTGAATGGCGAGCAGTACTTC; clone size: NA; V gene: TRBV5-4; D gene: NA; J gene: TRBJ2-7
CDR3 protein: CASSLEVTANTEAFF; CDR3 DNA: TGCGCCAGCAGCTTGGAAGTGACAGCTAACACTGAAGCTTTCTTT; clone size: NA; V gene: TRBV5-1; D gene: NA; J gene: TRBJ1-1
CDR3 protein: CASSLGGAGRQGETQYF; CDR3 DNA: TGTGCCAGCAGTTTAGGGGGGGCGGGGCGTCAAGGAGAGACCCAGTACTTC; clone size: NA; V gene: TRBV28; D gene: NA; J gene: TRBJ2-5
CDR3 protein: CATSDSPAELGNSPLHF; CDR3 DNA: TGTGCCACCAGTGATTCCCCAGCCGAACTAGGAAATTCACCCCTCCACTTT; clone size: once; V gene: TRBV24-1; D gene: NA; J gene: TRBJ1-6
CDR3 protein: CASSPPNPGADTQYF; CDR3 DNA: TGTGCCAGCTCACCACCGAATCCCGGAGCAGATACGCAGTATTTT; clone size: NA; V gene: TRBV18; D gene: NA; J gene: TRBJ2-3
CDR3 protein: CASSPEAGLPTGQYF; CDR3 DNA: TGTGCCAGCAGCCCTGAGGCGGGACTACCTACGGGGCAGTACTTC; clone size: NA; V gene: TRBV5-4; D gene: TRBD2; J gene: TRBJ2-7
CDR3 protein: CASSWRGPEAFF; CDR3 DNA: TGTGCCAGTAGTTGGAGGGGGCCTGAAGCTTTCTTT; clone size: NA; V gene: TRBV19; D gene: TRBD1; J gene: TRBJ1-1
CDR3 protein: CASSQDPSATIPLHF; CDR3 DNA: TGTGCCAGCAGCCAAGATCCGAGCGCTACCATACCCCTCCACTTT; clone size: NA; V gene: TRBV4-2; D gene: NA; J gene: TRBJ1-6
CDR3 protein: CASSFALSTEAPLHF; CDR3 DNA: TGTGCCAGCAGCTTCGCCTTGTCCACCGAGGCACCCCTCCACTTT; clone size: NA; V gene: TRBV5-5; D gene: NA; J gene: TRBJ1-6
CDR3 protein: CASSGGTGSYSNQPQHF; CDR3 DNA: TGTGCCAGTAGCGGTGGGACAGGGTCGTATAGCAATCAGCCCCAGCATTTT; clone size: NA; V gene: TRBV19; D gene: TRBD1; J gene: TRBJ1-5
CDR3 protein: CASSPSGGEQFF; CDR3 DNA: TGTGCCAGCTCACCATCAGGTGGTGAGCAGTTCTTC; clone size: NA; V gene: TRBV18; D gene: NA; J gene: TRBJ2-1
CDR3 protein: CASSPDSASKQFF; CDR3 DNA: TGTGCCAGCAGTCCTGACTCGGCTAGTAAGCAGTTCTTC; clone size: NA; V gene: TRBV6-5; D gene: NA; J gene: TRBJ2-1
CDR3 protein: CASSPLVREKLFF; CDR3 DNA: TGTGCCAGCTCACCTCTGGTGAGGGAAAAACTGTTTTTT; clone size: NA; V gene: TRBV18; D gene: NA; J gene: TRBJ1-4
CDR3 protein: CASSVTGALSGANVLTF; CDR3 DNA: TGTGCCAGCAGTGTGACAGGGGCCCTCTCTGGGGCCAACGTCCTGACTTTC; clone size: NA; V gene: TRBV28; D gene: TRBD1; J gene: TRBJ2-6
CDR3 protein: CAWISPDRGLGEQFF; CDR3 DNA: TGTGCCTGGATCAGTCCGGACAGGGGGCTGGGTGAGCAGTTCTTC; clone size: NA; V gene: TRBV30; D gene: TRBD1; J gene: TRBJ2-1
CDR3 protein: CASSLGIVEAFF; CDR3 DNA: TGTGCCAGCAGTTTAGGTATAGTGGAAGCTTTCTTT; clone size: NA; V gene: TRBV12-3/TRBV12-4; D gene: NA; J gene: TRBJ1-1
CDR3 protein: CASSPGTPETQYF; CDR3 DNA: TGTGCCAGCAGCCCAGGGACTCCGGAGACCCAGTACTTC; clone size: NA; V gene: TRBV3-1/TRBV3-2; D gene: NA; J gene: TRBJ2-5
CDR3 protein: CASSPSDETQYF; CDR3 DNA: TGTGCCAGCTCACCAAGCGATGAGACCCAGTACTTC; clone size: NA; V gene: TRBV18; D gene: NA; J gene: TRBJ2-5
CDR3 protein: CATSRSTGYGYTF; CDR3 DNA: TGTGCCACCAGCAGATCGACAGGTTATGGCTACACCTTC; clone size: NA; V gene: TRBV15; D gene: NA; J gene: TRBJ1-2
CDR3 protein: CASSVPRDRANTGELFF; CDR3 DNA: TGTGCCAGCAGCGTACCCCGGGACAGGGCAAACACCGGGGAGCTGTTTTTT; clone size: NA; V gene: TRBV9; D gene: TRBD1; J gene: TRBJ2-2
CDR3 protein: CASSEALQGKGFYTF; CDR3 DNA: TGTGCCAGCAGTGAAGCGCTTCAGGGGAAGGGGTTTTACACCTTC; clone size: NA; V gene: TRBV2; D gene: NA; J gene: TRBJ1-2
CDR3 protein: CASSVQGAPETQYF; CDR3 DNA: TGCGCCAGCAGCGTACAGGGGGCCCCAGAGACCCAGTACTTC; clone size: NA; V gene: TRBV5-1; D gene: TRBD1; J gene: TRBJ2-5
CDR3 protein: CASSIDQAAADTQYF; CDR3 DNA: TGTGCCAGTAGTATAGATCAGGCAGCGGCAGATACGCAGTATTTT; clone size: NA; V gene: TRBV19; D gene: NA; J gene: TRBJ2-3
CDR3 protein: CASSPPVSGTGGSDTQYF; CDR3 DNA: TGCGCCAGCAGCCCCCCCGTCTCCGGGACAGGGGGCAGCGATACGCAGTATTTT; clone size: NA; V gene: TRBV5-1; D gene: TRBD1; J gene: TRBJ2-3
CDR3 protein: CASSSGDSLFEKLFF; CDR3 DNA: TGTGCCAGCAGTTCTGGGGACAGCCTGTTCGAAAAACTGTTTTTT; clone size: NA; V gene: TRBV27; D gene: TRBD1; J gene: TRBJ1-4
CDR3 protein: CASSQVSGGQRNYEQYF; CDR3 DNA: TGTGCCAGCAGCCAAGTCTCTGGGGGACAGAGAAACTACGAGCAGTACTTC; clone size: NA; V gene: TRBV3-1/TRBV3-2; D gene: TRBD1; J gene: TRBJ2-7
CDR3 protein: CASSLIQSTDTQYF; CDR3 DNA: TGTGCCAGCAGCTTAATCCAAAGCACAGATACGCAGTATTTT; clone size: NA; V gene: TRBV11-2; D gene: NA; J gene: TRBJ2-3
CDR3 protein: CASSSYLASVQYNEQFF; CDR3 DNA: TGTGCCAGCAGCTCTTACCTAGCGAGCGTTCAATACAATGAGCAGTTCTTC; clone size: NA; V gene: TRBV7-2; D gene: NA; J gene: TRBJ2-1
CDR3 protein: CASRKPTGIGYEQYF; CDR3 DNA: TGTGCCAGCAGAAAGCCGACAGGAATAGGCTACGAGCAGTACTTC; clone size: few; V gene: TRBV28; D gene: NA; J gene: TRBJ2-7
CDR3 protein: CASSPRFSYRGGEQFF; CDR3 DNA: TGTGCCAGCAGCCCACGCTTCTCGTACAGGGGAGGCGAGCAGTTCTTC; clone size: NA; V gene: TRBV7-2; D gene: NA; J gene: TRBJ2-1
CDR3 protein: CASSAEGGRLAYEQYF; CDR3 DNA: TGTGCCAGTAGTGCCGAGGGGGGGCGCTTGGCCTACGAGCAGTACTTC; clone size: NA; V gene: TRBV19; D gene: NA; J gene: TRBJ2-7
CDR3 protein: CSVRGTTREQFF; CDR3 DNA: TGCAGCGTAAGGGGGACTACCCGAGAGCAGTTCTTC; clone size: NA; V gene: TRBV29-1; D gene: NA; J gene: TRBJ2-1
CDR3 protein: CASSPTRADWDEQFF; CDR3 DNA: TGTGCCAGCAGCCCCACGCGGGCGGATTGGGATGAGCAGTTCTTC; clone size: NA; V gene: TRBV7-9; D gene: NA; J gene: TRBJ2-1
CDR3 protein: CASSQVLRGSSYNEQFF; CDR3 DNA: TGTGCCAGCAGCCAAGTTTTGCGGGGGAGCTCCTACAATGAGCAGTTCTTC; clone size: NA; V gene: TRBV4-2; D gene: TRBD2; J gene: TRBJ2-1
CDR3 protein: CASRAGGPLNEKLFF; CDR3 DNA: TGTGCCAGCAGAGCCGGGGGACCGCTAAATGAAAAACTGTTTTTT; clone size: NA; V gene: TRBV28; D gene: NA; J gene: TRBJ1-4
CDR3 protein: CASSPLAGTGELFF; CDR3 DNA: TGTGCCAGCAGCCCCCTAGCGGGAACCGGGGAGCTGTTTTTT; clone size: few; V gene: TRBV11-2; D gene: TRBD2; J gene: TRBJ2-2
CDR3 protein: CASSRTRTGVANYGYTF; CDR3 DNA: TGTGCCAGCAGCCGAACCAGGACAGGGGTAGCTAACTATGGCTACACCTTC; clone size: NA; V gene: TRBV27; D gene: TRBD1; J gene: TRBJ1-2
CDR3 protein: CASSVDRDRGLGAFF; CDR3 DNA: TGTGCCAGCAGCGTAGACCGGGACAGGGGGCTAGGGGCTTTCTTT; clone size: NA; V gene: TRBV9; D gene: TRBD1; J gene: TRBJ1-1
CDR3 protein: CSVNHRDSGANVLTF; CDR3 DNA: TGCAGCGTTAATCACAGGGACTCTGGGGCCAACGTCCTGACTTTC; clone size: NA; V gene: TRBV29-1; D gene: NA; J gene: TRBJ2-6
CDR3 protein: CASSYRSPLHF; CDR3 DNA: TGTGCCAGCAGTTATCGGTCACCCCTCCACTTT; clone size: few; V gene: TRBV6-6; D gene: NA; J gene: TRBJ1-6
CDR3 protein: CATRQQEIGELFF; CDR3 DNA: TGTGCCACCAGACAACAGGAGATCGGGGAGCTGTTTTTT; clone size: NA; V gene: TRBV24-1; D gene: NA; J gene: TRBJ2-2
CDR3 protein: CASGLRLAITNQSSSEQFF; CDR3 DNA: TGTGCTAGTGGTTTAAGACTAGCGATTACAAACCAATCATCTAGTGAGCAGTTCTTC; clone size: NA; V gene: TRBV12-5; D gene: TRBD2; J gene: TRBJ2-1
CDR3 protein: CASSSKTSGGQETQYF; CDR3 DNA: TGTGCCAGCAGTTCTAAGACTAGCGGGGGCCAAGAGACCCAGTACTTC; clone size: NA; V gene: TRBV27; D gene: TRBD2; J gene: TRBJ2-5
CDR3 protein: CASNSGQGVLKQYF; CDR3 DNA: TGTGCCAGCAATTCAGGACAGGGAGTTCTGAAGCAGTACTTC; clone size: NA; V gene: TRBV6-5; D gene: TRBD1; J gene: TRBJ2-7
CDR3 protein: CASREGGTDTQYF; CDR3 DNA: TGTGCCAGCAGGGAGGGAGGCACAGATACGCAGTATTTT; clone size: NA; V gene: TRBV6-5; D gene: NA; J gene: TRBJ2-3